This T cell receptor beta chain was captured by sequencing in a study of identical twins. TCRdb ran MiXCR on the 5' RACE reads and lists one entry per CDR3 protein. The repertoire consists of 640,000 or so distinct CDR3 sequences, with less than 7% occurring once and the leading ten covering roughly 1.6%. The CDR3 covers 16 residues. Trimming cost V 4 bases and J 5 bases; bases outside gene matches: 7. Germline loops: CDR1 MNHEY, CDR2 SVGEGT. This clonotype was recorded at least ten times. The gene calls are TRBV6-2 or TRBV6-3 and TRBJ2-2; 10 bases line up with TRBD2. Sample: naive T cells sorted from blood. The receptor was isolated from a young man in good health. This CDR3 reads CASSSILAGKTGELFF. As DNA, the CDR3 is TGTGCCAGCAGTTCCATACTAGCGGGGAAGACCGGGGAGCTGTTTTTT.